The 30 T cell receptor beta chains reported below all come from one sample, sequenced in a study of blood T cells in healthy people across ages. Then a second PCR, running roughly 7 to 11 cycles, was carried out with a sample-barcoded 5' primer and a J-beta primer mix. TCRdb reprocessed the 5' RACE reads with MiXCR, giving one entry per CDR3 protein. The table records over 950,000 distinct CDR3 sequences, about two fifths of them present only once. Sequencing used blood. The receptors stem from a man between 18 and 29 years old in good health.

The sample holds a few counts of this clonotype. The chain uses TRBV6-6 and TRBJ2-7; 9 bases match TRBD2. Per the germline V gene, CDR1 is MNHNY and CDR2 is SVGAGI (reference sequence). The CDR3 extends over 15 amino acids. Trimming cost V 6 bases and J 4 bases; bases outside gene matches: 10. Here the CDR3 DNA reads TGTGCCAGCAGCGAAGATAGCGGGGGATATTACGAGCAGTACTTC. Amino acids: CASSEDSGGYYEQYF.

This clonotype was counted at least ten times. The gene calls are TRBV24-1 and TRBJ2-2; D unclear. Germline V lookup: CDR1 KGHDR, CDR2 SFDVKD. Trimming left V 9 bases short and J 0 bases short, with 4 bases between. The CDR3 loop spans 12 amino acids. The CDR3 coding sequence is TGTGCCACCGGGGCGAACACCGGGGAGCTGTTTTTT. Translating it yields CATGANTGELFF.

This chain joins TRBV2 and TRBJ2-2; TRBD1 might be the D (6 bases). In germline, CDR1 is SNHLY, CDR2 FYNNEI. This CDR3 has 13 residues. With 11 bases removed from V and 9 bases from J, the gap between germline ends came to 19 bases. This CDR3 reads CAGKGGDGRELFF. DNA of the CDR3: TGTGCCGGCAAAGGGGGAGATGGCAGGGAGCTGTTTTTT.

This chain connects TRBV10-3 to TRBJ2-3, with no clear D. The CDR3 is 13 residues long. Germline CDR1 reads ENHRY; CDR2 reads SYGVKD. V gave up 3 bases and J gave up 2 bases, with 6 bases separating them. The CDR3: CAISDPTTDTQYF. As DNA, the CDR3 is TGTGCCATCAGTGACCCTACCACAGATACGCAGTATTTT.

This clonotype appeared a few times. The rearrangement joins TRBV6-5 to TRBJ2-1, with TRBD2 matching 8 bases. V shed 2 bases, J shed 4 bases, and the junction held 7 bases outside the gene matches. This CDR3 has 16 amino acids. CDR1 and CDR2 from the germline V gene are MNHEY and SVGAGI. DNA of the CDR3: TGTGCCAGCAGTTACCGGGCGGGGGGCGTATACAATGAGCAGTTCTTC. Its translation is CASSYRAGGVYNEQFF.

This clonotype was seen once. The chain links TRBV9 to TRBJ1-4; 11 bases map to TRBD1. The trim removed 0 bases at V and 7 bases at J, leaving 2 bases unmatched. Germline CDR1 SGDLS, CDR2 YYNGEE. The CDR3 covers 15 residues. The CDR3 loop reads CASSVDGTGGEKLFF. The DNA of the CDR3 is TGTGCCAGCAGCGTAGATGGGACAGGGGGTGAAAAACTGTTTTTT. The variable domain in full, completed from reference TRBV9 and TRBJ1-4, reads DSGVTQTPKHLITATGQRVTLRCSPRSGDLSVYWYQQSLDQGLQFLIQYYNGEERAKGNILERFSAQQFPDLHSELNLSSLELGDSALYFCASSVDGTGGEKLFFGSGTQLSVL.

In its sample, this clonotype was seen a few times. The rearrangement links TRBV6-6 to TRBJ1-1; no definite D call. V lost 3 bases to trimming and J lost 3 bases, with 11 bases between them. The CDR3 covers 14 residues. Germline values: CDR1 MNHNY, CDR2 SVGAGI (reference sequence). As DNA, the CDR3 is TGTGCCAGCAGTTATTCTTCTGGACACACTGAAGCTTTCTTT. Translation gives CASSYSSGHTEAFF.

The chain employs TRBV5-1 and TRBJ2-5, with 7 bases matching TRBD1. V trimming: 1 base; J trimming: 2 bases; junction bases outside the gene matches: 11. CDR3 length: 17 residues. The V gene's germline CDR1 is SGHRS and CDR2 YFSETQ. This chain's CDR3 is CASSLTSGQMLQETQYF. The CDR3 nucleotides are TGCGCCAGCAGCTTGACCTCGGGACAGATGTTGCAAGAGACCCAGTACTTC. The full variable domain, its missing parts supplied by reference TRBV5-1 and TRBJ2-5, is KAGVTQTPRYLIKTRGQQVTLSCSPISGHRSVSWYQQTPGQGLQFLFEYFSETQRNKGNFPGRFSGRQFSNSRSEMNVSTLELGDSALYLCASSLTSGQMLQETQYFGPGTRLLVL.

This clonotype was recorded a few times. This rearrangement joins TRBV6-5 to TRBJ1-1; 7 nucleotides align to TRBD1. This CDR3 spans 16 amino acids. V shed 8 bases, J shed 5 bases, and the junction held 17 bases outside the gene matches. In germline, CDR1 is MNHEY, CDR2 SVGAGI. DNA for the CDR3: TGTGCCAGCCGCTCCGGCGCCTACAGGGGTAGTACTGAAGCTTTCTTT. Amino acid sequence: CASRSGAYRGSTEAFF.

This clonotype was recorded a few times. This chain connects TRBV7-9 to TRBJ2-3, with unresolved D. V was cut by 2 bases and J by 0 bases, with 12 bases left in between. From germline, CDR1 is SEHNR and CDR2 FQNEAQ (reference sequence). The CDR3 contains 16 residues. CDR3 region: CASSLFSRSSTDTQYF. The CDR3 DNA is TGTGCCAGCAGCTTATTTTCCCGCTCTAGCACAGATACGCAGTATTTT.

This clonotype was seen a handful of times. CDR3 sequence reads: CASSPPRRRRAYEQYF. CDR3 coding DNA: TGTGCCAGCTCACCACCGAGGAGACGACGGGCCTACGAGCAGTACTTC. The genes are TRBV18 and TRBJ2-7, with D uncertain. The CDR3 totals 16 residues. Germline V gives CDR1 KGHSH, CDR2 LQKENI. V dropped 0 bases and J dropped 2 bases, with 14 bases sitting between them.

There are a few counts of this clonotype. The J gene is TRBJ1-2, the V gene TRBV14; D is undetermined. CDR3 length equals 12 residues. V was shortened by 2 bases and J by 7 bases, with 8 bases between the two germline ends. CDR1 and CDR2 (germline): SGHDN, FVKESK. The CDR3 region has the DNA TGTGCCAGCAGCCAATCTGGTCGTGGCTACACCTTC. This gives the protein CASSQSGRGYTF.

This sequence joins TRBV4-2 and TRBJ1-1; 9 bases are a match to TRBD1. Germline loops: CDR1 LGHNA, CDR2 YNFKEQ. The CDR3 is made up of 14 amino acids. Losses at the gene ends were 2 bases for V and 5 bases for J; bases not matched to a gene: 3. The CDR3 is CASSQTGGDTEAFF. CDR3 sequence (DNA): TGTGCCAGCAGCCAAACAGGGGGCGATACTGAAGCTTTCTTT.

This chain connects TRBV14 to TRBJ2-5, with D unclear. Germline CDR1 SGHDN, CDR2 FVKESK. The V gene lost 0 bases and the J gene lost 11 bases, with 19 bases spanning the gap. This CDR3 has 15 amino acids. For the CDR3, the DNA is TGTGCCAGCAGCCAAGAATTCCTCGGGTTTACTGAGCAGTACTTC. Translated: CASSQEFLGFTEQYF.

The CDR3 reads CSAQDRGPWYTF. For the CDR3, the DNA is TGCAGTGCCCAGGACAGGGGGCCGTGGTACACCTTC. The chain links TRBV20-1 to TRBJ1-2; 11 nucleotides align to TRBD1. V trimming: 6 bases; J trimming: 11 bases; junction bases outside the gene matches: 8. There are 12 residues in the CDR3. Germline V CDR1 and CDR2: DFQATT, SNEGSKA (reference sequence).

J is TRBJ1-1 and V is TRBV10-3; maybe TRBD1 (6 bases). Germline V gene sequence: CDR1 ENHRY, CDR2 SYGVKD. The CDR3 runs 13 residues. Trimming stripped 2 bases from V and 7 bases from J, with 11 bases between. This CDR3 reads CAISEKGQFEAFF. CDR3 nucleotides: TGTGCCATCAGTGAGAAAGGACAGTTTGAAGCTTTCTTT.

This clonotype turned up a few times. The V and J genes are TRBV7-2 and TRBJ2-4, with D perhaps TRBD2 (5 bases). Germline loops: CDR1 SGHTA, CDR2 FQGNSA. The V and J ends lost 5 bases and 0 bases respectively, with 11 bases between them. CDR3 length: 15 residues. CDR3 loop: CASSSRDVAKNIQYF. CDR3 nucleotide sequence: TGTGCCAGCAGCAGCCGGGATGTAGCCAAAAACATTCAGTACTTC. The variable domain in full, completed from reference TRBV7-2 and TRBJ2-4, reads GAGVSQSPSNKVTEKGKDVELRCDPISGHTALYWYRQSLGQGLEFLIYFQGNSAPDKSGLPSDRFSAERTGGSVSTLTIQRTQQEDSAVYLCASSSRDVAKNIQYFGAGTRLSVL.

This clonotype appeared a few times. The chain carries TRBV9 and TRBJ2-1, with a tentative D call TRBD1 (5 bases). The CDR3 runs 16 residues. V dropped 0 bases and J dropped 3 bases, with 13 bases sitting between them. The V gene's germline CDR1 is SGDLS and CDR2 YYNGEE. Here the CDR3 DNA reads TGTGCCAGCAGCGTAGCATCGGGCAGGGACTACAATGAGCAGTTCTTC. Protein: CASSVASGRDYNEQFF.

The gene calls are TRBV6-2 or TRBV6-3 and TRBJ2-1; D is unresolved. The CDR3 is made up of 13 amino acids. Germline loops: CDR1 MNHEY, CDR2 SVGEGT. V was cut by 6 bases and J by 4 bases, with 10 bases left in between. In DNA, the CDR3 is TGTGCCAGCAGGGGGTCTTTATACAATGAGCAGTTCTTC. It codes for CASRGSLYNEQFF.

Details on this clonotype: This could be a read error, since a much larger clone is one nucleotide away. V gene TRBV12-3 or TRBV12-4 combines with J gene TRBJ2-1; D remains unclear. V was trimmed by 5 bases and J by 13 bases, leaving 24 bases between them. This CDR3 has 15 amino acids. The chain's CDR3 is CASSRVGFLRETQFF. The CDR3 coding sequence is TGTGCCAGCAGTAGGGTGGGGTTTCTGCGAGAGACCCAGTTCTTC.

This chain uses TRBV29-1 with TRBJ2-3; D possibly corresponds to TRBD1 (6 bases). CDR3 length equals 16 residues. Deletions cut 0 bases from V and 0 bases from J, with 13 bases between. Germline lookup yields CDR1 SQVTM and CDR2 ANQGSEA. The CDR3 is CSVEDWDTLSTDTQYF. The CDR3 region has the DNA TGCAGCGTTGAAGATTGGGACACCCTGAGCACAGATACGCAGTATTTT.

The chain uses TRBV5-1 and TRBJ1-5, with D hard to call. This CDR3 is 16 amino acids long. Trimming removed 4 bases at V and 0 bases at J, with 14 bases between. CDR1 is SGHRS and CDR2 is YFSETQ in the germline V gene. The CDR3 region is CASSTWTPYSNQPQHF. The CDR3 DNA is TGCGCCAGCAGCACCTGGACCCCGTATAGCAATCAGCCCCAGCATTTT.

At least ten counts were recorded for this clonotype. J is TRBJ1-5 and V is TRBV20-1, with D possibly TRBD1 on 5 matching bases. Germline V lookup: CDR1 DFQATT, CDR2 SNEGSKA (reference sequence). This CDR3 is built from 15 residues. The V end lost 3 bases, the J end lost 2 bases, and 14 bases lay between the germline ends. DNA for the CDR3: TGCAGTGCTAGGAGGCAGGGCCTTGGCAATCAGCCCCAGCATTTT. It yields the protein CSARRQGLGNQPQHF.

V and J are TRBV29-1 and TRBJ2-1; tentative D call: TRBD2 (7 bases). Trimming cost V 6 bases and J 10 bases, with 25 bases left between them. Germline assignment: CDR1 SQVTM and CDR2 ANQGSEA. This CDR3 comprises 15 residues. The DNA of the CDR3 is TGCAGCGTGGCTCCGGGGCGGGGGCCTGATGGGGAGCAGTTCTTC. The encoded protein is CSVAPGRGPDGEQFF.

This chain uses TRBV13 with TRBJ1-1, with TRBD1 matching 7 bases. With 0 bases clipped from V and 0 bases from J, the junction kept 4 bases outside the gene matches. The CDR3 covers 16 residues. The germline V gene has CDR1 PRHDT and CDR2 FYEKMQ (reference sequence). CDR3 sequence (DNA): TGTGCCAGCAGCTTAGGAGGCAGGGGGTTGAACACTGAAGCTTTCTTT. This gives the protein CASSLGGRGLNTEAFF.

The rearrangement links TRBV6-1 to TRBJ1-4; TRBD1 might be the D (5 bases). Germline CDR1 is MNHNS and CDR2 is SASEGT. The CDR3 totals 13 residues. Trimming left V 10 bases short and J 2 bases short, with 11 bases between. The CDR3 region is CAIQGATNEKLFF. CDR3 nucleotide sequence: TGTGCCATCCAGGGAGCGACTAATGAAAAACTGTTTTTT.

In the case of this clonotype: An end of the junction differs from the germline gene, which may be a read error. J is TRBJ2-3 and V is TRBV20-1; D possibly corresponds to TRBD2 (6 bases). The CDR3 covers 15 residues. Germline values: CDR1 DFQATT, CDR2 SNEGSKA (reference sequence). The CDR3, as DNA: TGCGGTGCTCCGAAGGGGACTGGAACCTTAGATACGCAGTATTTT. Protein: CGAPKGTGTLDTQYF.

This clonotype was seen at least ten times. This chain joins TRBV10-3 and TRBJ1-2, with TRBD1 matching over 9 bases. The junction had 7 bases not matched to a gene; V was cut back by 8 bases and J by 6 bases. Looked up from germline, CDR1 is ENHRY and CDR2 is SYGVKD. This CDR3 has 13 amino acids. This CDR3 is CAISTDRGNGYTF. CDR3 in DNA: TGTGCCATCTCTACTGACAGGGGGAATGGCTACACCTTC.

This clonotype occurred once. The CDR3 does not end in the conserved phenylalanine or tryptophan, so this is likely a read error. The gene calls are TRBV15 and TRBJ2-1, with D perhaps given as TRBD1 or TRBD2 (5 bases each). Germline-derived CDR1 and CDR2 are LNHNV and YYDKDF (reference sequence). Trimming left V 2 bases short and J 9 bases short, with 17 bases between. The CDR3 contains 15 residues. The CDR3 protein is CATSRSQRGEAEQFL. CDR3 DNA sequence: TGTGCCACCAGCAGATCACAGAGGGGTGAGGCTGAGCAGTTCTTA.

Turning to this clonotype: At one of its ends the junction is not consistent with the germline gene, which may arise from a read error. The chain combines TRBV7-7 with TRBJ2-1; 10 positions match TRBD2. The CDR3 extends over 15 amino acids. Germline V gives CDR1 SSHAT, CDR2 FNYEAQ (reference sequence). The CDR3 DNA is TGTGCTAGCAGCGACGGGACTAGCGCATACAGTGAGCAGTTCTTC. Its protein is CASSDGTSAYSEQFF.